This T cell receptor beta chain was sequenced during a study of blood T cell repertoires in COVID-19. Study as a whole: Whether acute or convalescent, the COVID-19 samples came from the United States, Italy and Spain. The analysed material was cDNA or gDNA that came from T cells, B-cell-depleted T cells, or PBMCs.

In the authors' workflow: Amplification of reference gene primers was used by the study to estimate nucleated cell counts. Generated by immunoSEQ multiplex PCR, the TCRdb table keeps only in-frame clones and is missing some. V and J calls and clone size are as listed in that table; D and trimming were resolved from the DNA. Among approximately 46,000 clones listed, around nine tenths were seen once. The CDR3 runs to 15 residues. Germline V gives CDR1 MNHEY, CDR2 SMNVEV (reference sequence). The trim removed 2 bases at V and 6 bases at J, leaving 8 bases unmatched. Sequenced input: peripheral blood. The V call is TRBV27, the J call TRBJ1-2, with TRBD1 identical over 8 bases. The receptor's source is a man in his sixties with active or convalescent COVID-19. CDR3 coding DNA: TGTGCCAGCAGTTTAGCTGGACAGGGAGGGAATGGCTACACCTTC. It specifies CASSLAGQGGNGYTF.